These 21 T cell receptor beta chains originate from one sample sequenced in a study of graft-versus-host responses after intestinal transplantation. Libraries were prepared by immunoSEQ multiplex PCR; TCRdb keeps only in-frame clonotypes and omits some of them. The sample contains roughly 110,000 clones, more than 80% of which appear only once. These receptors' targets are unknown. The material was unstimulated CD4+ T cells sorted from spleen or lymph node cells, obtained before transplant. These TCRs come from a human donor who was the organ donor for an intestinal transplant.

The rearrangement joins TRBV6-6 to TRBJ2-1, with TRBD2 identical over 12 bases. The trim removed 5 bases at V and 7 bases at J, leaving 6 bases unmatched. The CDR3 runs 15 residues. Looked up from germline, CDR1 is MNHNY and CDR2 is SVGAGI (reference sequence). The CDR3 is CASSPRLAGDNEQFF. The CDR3 nucleotides read TGTGCCAGCAGTCCCCGACTAGCGGGAGATAATGAGCAGTTCTTC.

The chain links TRBV19 to TRBJ2-2, with 9 bases lining up with TRBD2. The germline V gene encodes CDR1 LNHDA and CDR2 SQIVND (reference sequence). This CDR3 has 15 residues. V was pared by 5 bases and J by 5 bases, with 6 bases of the junction left unmatched. Here the CDR3 reads CASSQGTSRTGELFF. In nucleotides, the CDR3 is TGTGCCAGTAGTCAAGGGACTAGCCGGACCGGGGAGCTGTTTTTT.

The chain carries TRBV7-2 and TRBJ2-2, with TRBD1 as a possible D gene (6 bases). V lost 5 bases to trimming and J lost 8 bases, with 12 bases between them. The CDR3 sequence is 13 residues long. Germline CDR1 reads SGHTA; CDR2 reads FQGNSA. CDR3 sequence reads: CASSPNRVGELFF. CDR3 bases: TGTGCCAGCAGCCCCAACAGGGTTGGGGAGCTGTTTTTT. Full variable domain (rest looked up from reference TRBV7-2 and TRBJ2-2): GAGVSQSPSNKVTEKGKDVELRCDPISGHTALYWYRQSLGQGLEFLIYFQGNSAPDKSGLPSDRFSAERTGGSVSTLTIQRTQQEDSAVYLCASSPNRVGELFFGEGSRLTVL.

The chain recombines TRBV28 with TRBJ1-1; tentative D call: TRBD1 (6 bases). Trimming pared 6 bases from V and 7 bases from J, leaving 18 bases between. CDR1 is MDHEN and CDR2 is SYDVKM in the germline V gene. CDR3 length: 14 amino acids. CDR3 loop: CASSPGTSQSEAFF. The CDR3 region has the DNA TGTGCCAGCAGCCCCGGGACATCTCAGAGTGAAGCTTTCTTT.

The J gene is TRBJ1-1, the V gene TRBV10-3; a weak D match, TRBD1 (6 bases). The CDR3 length is 13 residues. The ends were cut back, 10 bases at V and 7 bases at J, with 19 bases in the middle. Germline V CDR1 and CDR2: ENHRY, SYGVKD. The CDR3 region is CATTGSPWGEAFF. CDR3 in DNA: TGTGCCACCACAGGGAGCCCTTGGGGTGAAGCTTTCTTT.

V is TRBV6-1 and J is TRBJ2-7; 11 positions agree with TRBD2. J was trimmed by 3 bases and V by 5 bases; bases with no gene match: 6. The CDR3 spans 15 residues. Germline V gives CDR1 MNHNS, CDR2 SASEGT. CDR3 loop: CASSPRLAGLYEQYF. The CDR3 nucleotides are TGTGCCAGCAGTCCCCGACTAGCGGGGCTCTACGAGCAGTACTTC.

The chain uses TRBV30 and TRBJ2-7; D unresolved. The CDR3 is 12 amino acids. Germline V gene data show CDR1 as GTSNPN and CDR2 as SVGIG (reference sequence). The V gene lost 1 base and the J gene lost 5 bases, with 9 bases spanning the gap. Written as DNA, the CDR3 is TGTGCCTGGAGTGAAAGAAGCGACGAGCAGTACTTC. Amino acids: CAWSERSDEQYF.

Only one count was recorded for this clone. The chain uses TRBV6-1 and TRBJ2-2; the D is unclear. The CDR3 is 13 residues long. The germline CDR1 and CDR2 sequences are MNHNS and SASEGT. V gave up 5 bases and J gave up 1 base, with 5 bases separating them. CDR3 nucleotide sequence: TGTGCCAGCAGTCACGGGAACACCGGGGAGCTGTTTTTT. As protein: CASSHGNTGELFF.

V gene TRBV30 combines with J gene TRBJ1-6; possible D gene TRBD1, 5 bases. Trimming took 0 bases from V and 6 from J, leaving 6 bases between them. CDR1 is GTSNPN and CDR2 is SVGIG in the germline V gene (reference sequence). This CDR3 region has 13 residues. For the CDR3, the DNA is TGTGCCTGGAGTGTGGGGGTTAATTCACCCCTCCACTTT. Amino acids: CAWSVGVNSPLHF.

This clone was detected a few times. V and J are TRBV5-4 and TRBJ2-7; a weak D match, TRBD2 (6 bases). V shed 4 bases and J shed 0 bases, with 14 bases lying between them. This CDR3 contains 15 residues. Germline lookup yields CDR1 SGHNT and CDR2 YYREEE (reference sequence). DNA for the CDR3: TGTGCCAGCAGCCTGGGACTTTCGAGCTCCTACGAGCAGTACTTC. Translated: CASSLGLSSSYEQYF. Complete variable domain (other parts from reference TRBV5-4 and TRBJ2-7): ETGVTQSPTHLIKTRGQQVTLRCSSQSGHNTVSWYQQALGQGPQFIFQYYREEENGRGNFPPRFSGLQFPNYSSELNVNALELDDSALYLCASSLGLSSSYEQYFGPGTRLTVT.

This clone was picked up one time. The genes are TRBV5-1 and TRBJ2-2; D may correspond to TRBD1 or TRBD2 (5 bases each). Germline-derived CDR1 and CDR2 are SGHRS and YFSETQ. V was shortened by 3 bases and J by 1 base, with 7 bases between the two germline ends. The CDR3 is made up of 14 amino acids. CDR3 nucleotides: TGCGCCAGCAGCTGGGACGGGAACACCGGGGAGCTGTTTTTT. Translating it yields CASSWDGNTGELFF.

The chain recombines TRBV14 with TRBJ2-1; TRBD1 agrees at 10 bases. Germline V CDR1 and CDR2: SGHDN, FVKESK. V lost 4 bases to trimming and J lost 7 bases; unmatched junction nucleotides: 1. CDR3 length: 13 amino acids. The CDR3 DNA is TGTGCCAGCAGCCCGGGACAGGGGAATGAGCAGTTCTTC. It yields the protein CASSPGQGNEQFF.

The genes are TRBV5-4 and TRBJ2-1, with 10 positions matching TRBD2. V was pared by 0 bases and J by 8 bases, with 5 bases of the junction left unmatched. CDR1 and CDR2 from the germline V gene are SGHNT and YYREEE (reference sequence). The CDR3 loop spans 15 amino acids. The CDR3 loop reads CASSLASGRLHEQFF. The DNA for the CDR3 is TGTGCCAGCAGCTTGGCTAGCGGGAGACTTCATGAGCAGTTCTTC.

The J gene is TRBJ1-5, the V gene TRBV7-2; D is ambiguous. V lost 1 base, J lost 7 bases, and 11 bases lay in between. This CDR3 is 14 amino acids long. The germline CDR1 and CDR2 sequences are SGHTA and FQGNSA. The CDR3 region is CASSLVPTDQPQHF. CDR3 coding DNA: TGTGCCAGCAGCTTAGTCCCCACTGACCAGCCCCAGCATTTT.

The chain has TRBV4-1 and TRBJ2-3; D is perhaps TRBD2 (6 bases). Deletions cut 1 base from V and 7 bases from J, with 12 bases between. This CDR3 has 14 amino acids. In germline, CDR1 is MGHRA, CDR2 YSYEKL. This CDR3 reads CASSQGVGRHTQYF. Here the CDR3 DNA reads TGCGCCAGCAGCCAAGGGGTAGGGAGGCATACGCAGTATTTT.

The rearrangement links TRBV18 to TRBJ2-3, with D uncertain. V was clipped by 2 bases and J by 1 base, with 19 bases between them. The CDR3 extends over 18 amino acids. In germline, CDR1 is KGHSH, CDR2 LQKENI. The CDR3 region is CASSPYPQTPMGTDTQYF. DNA of the CDR3: TGTGCCAGCTCACCATACCCCCAGACACCAATGGGCACAGATACGCAGTATTTT.

The table lists this clone with a few counts. V and J are TRBV5-1 and TRBJ2-7, with D possibly being TRBD1 or TRBD2 (6 bases each). With 0 bases removed from V and 6 bases from J, the gap between germline ends came to 7 bases. This CDR3 is built from 12 residues. Per the germline V gene, CDR1 is SGHRS and CDR2 is YFSETQ. CDR3 residues: CASSLAGAEQYF. The CDR3 nucleotides are TGCGCCAGCAGCTTGGCGGGGGCCGAGCAGTACTTC.

This chain connects TRBV5-4 to TRBJ2-1; weak D call: TRBD2 (6 bases). Germline CDR1 and CDR2: SGHNT and YYREEE (reference sequence). V dropped 0 bases and J dropped 6 bases, with 10 bases sitting between them. This CDR3 has 14 residues. CDR3 coding DNA: TGTGCCAGCAGCTTGGTGGGAGGCGGCAATGAGCAGTTCTTC. Translation gives CASSLVGGGNEQFF.

This clone showed up just once. This rearrangement joins TRBV7-2 to TRBJ1-5; the D gene is possibly TRBD1 (5 bases). V was pared by 1 base and J by 7 bases, with 11 bases between. CDR1 is SGHTA, CDR2 FQGNSA, per germline. The CDR3 extends over 14 amino acids. CDR3 region: CASSLVQGEQPQHF. The DNA of the CDR3 is TGTGCCAGCAGCTTAGTCCAGGGAGAACAGCCCCAGCATTTT.

This chain joins TRBV10-3 and TRBJ2-7, with TRBD2 matching over 9 bases. The germline CDR1 and CDR2 sequences are ENHRY and SYGVKD. The trim removed 7 bases at V and 2 bases at J, leaving 3 bases unmatched. The length of the CDR3 is 13 residues. The CDR3 spells CAIKRGETYEQYF. CDR3 in DNA: TGTGCCATCAAGCGGGGGGAGACCTACGAGCAGTACTTC.

The rearrangement uses TRBV10-3 and TRBJ2-1; 8 positions match TRBD2. Germline CDR1 ENHRY, CDR2 SYGVKD. This CDR3 has 13 amino acids. Unmatched junction bases numbered 6, after V lost 10 bases and J lost 4 bases. The CDR3 DNA follows: TGTGCCACCCACAGCGGGGGTTACAATGAGCAGTTCTTC. Protein product: CATHSGGYNEQFF.